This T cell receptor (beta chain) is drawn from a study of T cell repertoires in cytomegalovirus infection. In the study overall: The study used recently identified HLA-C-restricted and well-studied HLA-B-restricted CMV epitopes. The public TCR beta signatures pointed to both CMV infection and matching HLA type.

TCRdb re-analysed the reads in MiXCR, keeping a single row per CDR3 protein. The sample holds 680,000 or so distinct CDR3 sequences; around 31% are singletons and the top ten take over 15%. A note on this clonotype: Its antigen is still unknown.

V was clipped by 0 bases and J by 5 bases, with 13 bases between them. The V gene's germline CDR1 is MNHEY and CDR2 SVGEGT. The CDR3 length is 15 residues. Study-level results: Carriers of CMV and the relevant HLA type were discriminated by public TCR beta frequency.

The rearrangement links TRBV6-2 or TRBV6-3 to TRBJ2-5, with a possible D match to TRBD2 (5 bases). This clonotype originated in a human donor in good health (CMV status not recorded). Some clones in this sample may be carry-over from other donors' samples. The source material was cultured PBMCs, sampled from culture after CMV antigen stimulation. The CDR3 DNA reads TGTGCCAGCAGTTACTCGATTCGGGGTCCGGAGACCCAGTACTTC. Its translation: CASSYSIRGPETQYF.